This TCR beta chain came from a study of blood T cell repertoires in COVID-19. Study at large: The United States, Italy and Spain provided the acute and convalescent COVID-19 samples. PBMCs, B-cell-depleted T cells, or T cells provided the cDNA or gDNA that made up the material.

The CDR3 length is 16 residues. With 1 base removed from V and 8 bases from J, the gap between germline ends came to 18 bases. The germline V gene has CDR1 SGHTS and CDR2 YDEGEE. This clone was seen once. Original processing methods: Reference gene primer amplification gave nucleated cell count estimates. The table came from immunoSEQ multiplex PCR; TCRdb's copy has only in-frame clones and leaves some out. For V, J and clone size, that table is used; D and trimming come from the DNA. The repertoire holds just over 40,000 clones, with roughly 80% as singletons. This rearrangement joins TRBV5-8 to TRBJ1-4, with a tentative D call TRBD1 (5 bases). The sample taken for sequencing was peripheral blood. The TCR sequence derives from a woman aged 60-75 years with acute or convalescent COVID-19. Here the CDR3 reads CASSLNGGAGSEKLFF. CDR3 coding DNA: TGTGCCAGCAGCTTGAATGGCGGGGCGGGTTCCGAAAAACTGTTTTTT.